These 26 T cell receptor beta chains were sequenced from one sample in a study of T cell repertoires in cytomegalovirus infection (dated by TCRdb to the late 2010s). For sequencing, an Illumina HiSeq 1500 was employed. In-frame beta chains were kept once TCRdb had trimmed the public reads at Q25 with fastp and called clones with MiXCR. Records with the same CDR3 protein are collapsed into one entry carrying the most frequent genes and DNA. The sample yields approximately 910,000 distinct CDR3 sequences; around 29% were counted once. About 14% of the sample is taken by the ten largest. These TCRs are of unknown antigen specificity. Read against the paper, the sample's treatment or condition label means: in vitro stimulation with specific CMV peptide epitopes to enrich CMV-specific T cells. The input for sequencing was cultured CD8+ T cells from PBMCs, taken from culture after CMV antigen stimulation. The origin of the receptors is a human donor in good health (CMV status not recorded). Some clones in this sample may be carry-over from other donors' samples.

The V gene is TRBV7-8, the J gene TRBJ1-2; D remains ambiguous. CDR1 SGHVS and CDR2 FQNEAQ come from the germline V gene. The CDR3 has 16 amino acids. V dropped 3 bases and J dropped 1 base, with 15 bases sitting between them. The CDR3 sequence is CASSLANGYFNYGYTF. The DNA of the CDR3 is TGTGCCAGCAGCTTGGCCAACGGCTATTTTAACTATGGCTACACCTTC.

This clonotype was seen more than once but under ten times. The J gene is TRBJ2-1, the V gene TRBV6-5; D ambiguous. CDR1 and CDR2 from the germline V gene are MNHEY and SVGAGI. Trimming cost V 2 bases and J 7 bases, with 9 bases left between them. CDR3 length: 13 amino acids. CDR3 region: CASSYGPENEQFF. Written as DNA, the CDR3 is TGTGCCAGCAGTTACGGTCCGGAGAATGAGCAGTTCTTC.

This clonotype has more than one count but fewer than ten. The chain employs TRBV11-2 and TRBJ2-4, with D possibly TRBD1 on 5 matching bases. Trimming removed 4 bases at V and 0 bases at J, with 13 bases between. The germline CDR1 and CDR2 sequences are SGHAT and FQNNGV. The CDR3 extends over 16 amino acids. CDR3 sequence reads: CASSSFDSLAKNIQYF. CDR3 DNA sequence: TGTGCCAGCAGCTCCTTCGACAGCCTAGCCAAAAACATTCAGTACTTC.

This clonotype has a handful of counts. This chain connects TRBV4-1 to TRBJ1-2; 8 bases are a match to TRBD1. Germline-derived CDR1 and CDR2 are MGHRA and YSYEKL. CDR3 length: 14 residues. J was trimmed by 3 bases and V by 5 bases; bases with no gene match: 5. This chain's CDR3 is CASSAPGGDYGYTF. CDR3 sequence (DNA): TGCGCCAGCAGCGCCCCAGGGGGCGACTATGGCTACACCTTC.

This clonotype was picked up many times. This chain connects TRBV10-3 to TRBJ1-1; 8 bases align to TRBD1. The CDR3 has 14 residues. The ends lost 2 bases at V and 5 bases at J; junction bases unmatched: 4. Germline-derived CDR1 and CDR2 are ENHRY and SYGVKD. This CDR3 reads CAISEIHRGTEAFF. For the CDR3, the DNA is TGTGCCATCAGTGAGATCCACAGGGGGACTGAAGCTTTCTTT.

This clonotype was picked up a small number of times. This chain uses TRBV6-2 or TRBV6-3 with TRBJ2-1; 13 bases fit TRBD2. The germline V gene has CDR1 MNHEY and CDR2 SVGEGT. The CDR3 is 17 residues long. V lost 2 bases to trimming and J lost 3 bases; unmatched junction nucleotides: 4. The chain's CDR3 is CASSYPGLAGDYNEQFF. Written as DNA, the CDR3 is TGTGCCAGCAGTTACCCCGGACTAGCGGGGGACTACAATGAGCAGTTCTTC.

The J gene is TRBJ1-1, the V gene TRBV6-2 or TRBV6-3; the match to TRBD1 covers 11 bases. The germline V gene has CDR1 MNHEY and CDR2 SVGEGT. Trimming cost V 4 bases and J 3 bases; bases outside gene matches: 1. The CDR3 has 14 amino acids. The CDR3 sequence: CASSWDRGYTEAFF. CDR3 DNA sequence: TGTGCCAGCAGTTGGGACAGGGGGTACACTGAAGCTTTCTTT.

In its sample, this clonotype was seen a few times. The chain is built from TRBV7-9 and TRBJ2-7; TRBD2 aligns across 7 bases. V lost 4 bases, J lost 9 bases, and 6 bases stayed unmatched. Per the germline V gene, CDR1 is SEHNR and CDR2 is FQNEAQ (reference sequence). CDR3 size: 12 residues. In DNA form, the CDR3 reads TGTGCCAGCAGCTCCCCCGGGGGGTGGCAGTACTTC. Its protein is CASSSPGGWQYF.

A remark on this clonotype: At one end, the junction sequence differs from germline, possibly due to a read error. The chain is built from TRBV7-6 and TRBJ2-3; D ambiguous. In germline, CDR1 is SGHVS, CDR2 FNYEAQ. The CDR3 is made up of 19 amino acids. This CDR3 reads CTSSLEPPTSRPGTDTQYF. In nucleotides, the CDR3 is TGTACCAGCAGCTTAGAGCCACCCACATCGCGGCCAGGCACAGATACGCAGTATTTT.

This clonotype occurred a few times. The chain recombines TRBV6-6 with TRBJ1-1; D gene unclear. The CDR3 has 15 residues. V was shortened by 7 bases and J by 0 bases, with 15 bases between the two germline ends. Germline CDR1 reads MNHNY; CDR2 reads SVGAGI (reference sequence). CDR3 coding DNA: TGTGCCAGCACCGAAACTACGGGTATGAACACTGAAGCTTTCTTT. Its translation is CASTETTGMNTEAFF.

The chain combines TRBV2 with TRBJ1-2; 11 nucleotides match TRBD1. Germline loops: CDR1 SNHLY, CDR2 FYNNEI. Trimming took 10 bases from V and 7 from J; bases not matched to a gene: 8. The CDR3 sequence is 13 residues long. The CDR3 loop is CANPDRGQSGYTF. The DNA for the CDR3 is TGTGCCAACCCGGACAGGGGGCAAAGTGGCTACACCTTC.

V usage is TRBV5-1 and J usage is TRBJ2-3, with 7 bases identical to TRBD1. Germline V gene data show CDR1 as SGHRS and CDR2 as YFSETQ. This CDR3 region has 16 residues. J gave up 2 bases and V 1 base, and 7 bases lay outside the gene matches. CDR3 in amino acids: CASSLLWDSLTDTQYF. The CDR3, as DNA: TGCGCCAGCAGCTTGCTTTGGGACAGCCTCACAGATACGCAGTATTTT.

This clonotype was recorded a few times. The chain recombines TRBV10-3 with TRBJ1-1; D call uncertain. This CDR3 contains 14 residues. Germline V CDR1 and CDR2: ENHRY, SYGVKD. The V gene lost 6 bases and the J gene lost 1 base, with 12 bases spanning the gap. The CDR3 sequence is CAISASGWNTEAFF. The CDR3 coding sequence is TGTGCCATCAGCGCTAGTGGCTGGAACACTGAAGCTTTCTTT.

As regards this clonotype: This CDR3 is missing its conserved last phenylalanine or tryptophan, likely due to a read error. CDR3 region: CASDAATEAFS. The CDR3 DNA is TGTGCCAGCGACGCGGCCACTGAAGCTTTCTCT. The rearrangement uses TRBV6-1 and TRBJ1-1, with D uncertain. Trimming took 8 bases from V and 4 from J, leaving 8 bases between them. The CDR3 runs 11 residues. Germline V gene lookup returns CDR1 MNHNS and CDR2 SASEGT.

This clonotype occurred a few times. V usage is TRBV7-2 and J usage is TRBJ2-1; the match to TRBD2 covers 14 bases. From germline, CDR1 is SGHTA and CDR2 FQGNSA. V lost 7 bases to trimming and J lost 2 bases; unmatched junction nucleotides: 10. The CDR3 runs 18 residues. CDR3 nucleotide sequence: TGTGCCAGCACCCCGGGACTAGCGGGGGTCGGAACCTACAATGAGCAGTTCTTC. It codes for CASTPGLAGVGTYNEQFF. The variable domain in full, completed from reference TRBV7-2 and TRBJ2-1, reads GAGVSQSPSNKVTEKGKDVELRCDPISGHTALYWYRQSLGQGLEFLIYFQGNSAPDKSGLPSDRFSAERTGGSVSTLTIQRTQQEDSAVYLCASTPGLAGVGTYNEQFFGPGTRLTVL.

The chain combines TRBV10-3 with TRBJ1-1, with TRBD1 as a possible D gene (6 bases). This CDR3 is 21 amino acids long. Trimming removed 3 bases from V and 2 bases from J, with 31 bases in between. CDR1 and CDR2 from the germline V gene are ENHRY and SYGVKD. CDR3 in DNA: TGTGCCATCAGTGACCCCATCGGGGGCGGGGTTTCGTTTCGGATTAACACTGAAGCTTTCTTT. Its translation: CAISDPIGGGVSFRINTEAFF.

Points on this clonotype: A much larger clone sits a single nucleotide away, making a read error possible. The V call is TRBV7-2, the J call TRBJ2-7, with TRBD1 matching 7 bases. CDR3 size: 15 residues. With V trimmed by 3 bases and J by 3 bases, 8 bases remained unmatched. In germline, CDR1 is SGHTA, CDR2 FQGNSA. This CDR3 is CASSFGHGDSYEQYF. The CDR3 DNA is TGTGCCAGCAGCTTTGGACATGGGGACAGCTACGAGCAGTACTTC.

The chain carries TRBV28 and TRBJ1-3; D is undetermined. CDR1 MDHEN and CDR2 SYDVKM come from the germline V gene. There are 14 residues in the CDR3. Trimming took 4 bases from V and 9 from J, leaving 16 bases between them. In nucleotides, the CDR3 is TGTGCCAGCAGTTCCCGGGCCGCCAATCCCACCATATATTTT. It specifies CASSSRAANPTIYF.

This clonotype was counted a few times. V is TRBV7-6 and J is TRBJ2-3; D assignment may be TRBD1 or TRBD2 (5 bases each). The germline V and J ends were trimmed by 5 bases and 2 bases, with 17 bases remaining between them. Germline CDR1 is SGHVS and CDR2 is FNYEAQ. CDR3 length: 16 residues. CDR3 in amino acids: CASSQVSGTNTDTQYF. The CDR3 DNA follows: TGTGCCAGCAGCCAAGTATCCGGGACCAACACAGATACGCAGTATTTT.

The CDR3 DNA is TGTGCCAGCAGCTCTAGCGGGGGGATATCCAATGAGCAGTTCTTC. Encoded protein: CASSSSGGISNEQFF. The rearrangement uses TRBV7-2 and TRBJ2-1, with 11 bases matching TRBD2. Germline assignment: CDR1 SGHTA and CDR2 FQGNSA. This CDR3 spans 15 amino acids. Trimming cost V 4 bases and J 6 bases; bases outside gene matches: 5.

The chain links TRBV4-1 to TRBJ1-1; TRBD1 might be the D (5 bases). The CDR3 extends over 14 amino acids. Germline CDR1 MGHRA, CDR2 YSYEKL. The germline V and J ends were trimmed by 6 bases and 0 bases, with 11 bases remaining between them. CDR3 residues: CASSQIGVNTEAFF. Written as DNA, the CDR3 is TGCGCCAGCAGTCAGATAGGGGTGAACACTGAAGCTTTCTTT.

In this sample, this clonotype turned up a few times. This sequence joins TRBV12-3 or TRBV12-4 and TRBJ2-7; the D is unclear. The CDR3 has 12 amino acids. V was clipped by 1 base and J by 3 bases, with 4 bases between them. The CDR3 region is CASSLEVYEQYF. The CDR3 region has the DNA TGTGCCAGCAGTTTAGAGGTCTACGAGCAGTACTTC.

This clonotype was detected a few times. This rearrangement joins TRBV6-1 to TRBJ1-6; no firm D call. V was cut by 3 bases and J by 0 bases, with 12 bases left in between. The CDR3 sequence is 17 residues long. Germline CDR1 is MNHNS and CDR2 is SASEGT. DNA of the CDR3: TGTGCCAGCAGTGAGCTCCCGGCGGGCTCCTATAATTCACCCCTCCACTTT. It is translated as CASSELPAGSYNSPLHF.

The chain recombines TRBV6-4 with TRBJ1-2; D remains unclear. This CDR3 is built from 13 residues. V dropped 1 base and J dropped 7 bases, with 10 bases sitting between them. Germline CDR1 and CDR2: MRHNA and SNTAGT. The CDR3 sequence: CASSDFLSSGYTF. The CDR3 DNA sequence: TGTGCCAGCAGTGACTTCCTTTCTTCTGGCTACACCTTC.

This clonotype was recorded a few times. V gene TRBV6-5 combines with J gene TRBJ1-4; TRBD1 might be the D (6 bases). This CDR3 has 16 amino acids. V was clipped by 0 bases and J by 7 bases, with 15 bases between them. Germline V CDR1 and CDR2: MNHEY, SVGAGI. Here the CDR3 reads CASSYSAGANGEKLFF. CDR3 sequence (DNA): TGTGCCAGCAGTTACTCGGCAGGGGCAAATGGTGAAAAACTGTTTTTT.

The rearrangement uses TRBV27 and TRBJ1-2; maybe TRBD1 (6 bases). Trimming removed 8 bases from V and 2 bases from J, with 15 bases in between. This CDR3 has 14 residues. In germline, CDR1 is MNHEY, CDR2 SMNVEV (reference sequence). Written as DNA, the CDR3 is TGTGCCAGCCGCGAGGGGGGGGGGAACTATGGCTACACCTTC. Protein sequence: CASREGGGNYGYTF.